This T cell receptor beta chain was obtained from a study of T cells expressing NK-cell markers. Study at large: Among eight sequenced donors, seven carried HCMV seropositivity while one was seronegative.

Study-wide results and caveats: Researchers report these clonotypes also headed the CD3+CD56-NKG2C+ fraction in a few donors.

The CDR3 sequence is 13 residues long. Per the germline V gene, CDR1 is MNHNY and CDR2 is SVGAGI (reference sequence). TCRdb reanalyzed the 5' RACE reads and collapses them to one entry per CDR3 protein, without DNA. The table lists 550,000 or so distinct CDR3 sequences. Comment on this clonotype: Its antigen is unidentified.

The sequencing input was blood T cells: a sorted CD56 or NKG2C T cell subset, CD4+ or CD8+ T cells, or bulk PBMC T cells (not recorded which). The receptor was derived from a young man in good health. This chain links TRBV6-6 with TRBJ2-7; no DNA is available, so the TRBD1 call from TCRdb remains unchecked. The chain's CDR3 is CASSELDRGEQYF.